The T cell receptor (beta chain) described here comes from a study of CD8 T cells in ankylosing spondylitis. The CDR3 loop spans 12 amino acids. Trimming removed 4 bases at V and 5 bases at J, with 7 bases between. Germline V CDR1 and CDR2: SGHTA, FQGNSA. Study findings and constraints: What appeared characteristic of ankylosing spondylitis blood was a TCR beta motif of 7 or 8 highly homologous variants.

Using its own MiXCR run on the 5' RACE reads, TCRdb lists one record per CDR3 protein. The sample yields tens of thousands of distinct CDR3 sequences, 16% seen once. Worth noting for this clonotype: Its antigen is not known.

The sequencing input was blood. This clonotype was sampled from a male donor with ankylosing spondylitis or in good health (not recorded which). The rearrangement joins TRBV7-2 to TRBJ2-3; D remains unclear. The chain's CDR3 is CASSSQGDTQYF. Here the CDR3 DNA reads TGTGCCAGCAGCTCCCAAGGAGATACGCAGTATTTT.